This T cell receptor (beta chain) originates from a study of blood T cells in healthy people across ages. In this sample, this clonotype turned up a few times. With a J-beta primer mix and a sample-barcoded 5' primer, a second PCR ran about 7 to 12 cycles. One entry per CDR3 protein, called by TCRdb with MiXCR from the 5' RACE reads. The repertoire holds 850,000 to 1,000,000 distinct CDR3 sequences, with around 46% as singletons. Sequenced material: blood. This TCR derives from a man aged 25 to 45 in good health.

The CDR3 DNA reads TGCGCCAGCAGCCCAACGGTGGGGAACTACGAGCAGTACTTC. Translation: CASSPTVGNYEQYF. The gene calls are TRBV5-1 and TRBJ2-7; D remains ambiguous. The V end lost 4 bases, the J end lost 3 bases, and 14 bases lay between the germline ends. Germline CDR1 reads SGHRS; CDR2 reads YFSETQ. CDR3 length equals 14 residues.